Here is one TCR beta chain with its context. The antigen is undetermined. The data stem from a study of OX40 agonist ivuxolimab in advanced cancers. About the research overall: Patient treatment consisted of intravenous ivuxolimab administration every 2 weeks at 0.01 to 10 mg/kg.

Findings and limits, study-wide: Partial responders dosed at 0.1-3.0 mg/kg displayed clonal expansion ranking among the lowest.

Clones were sequenced by immunoSEQ multiplex PCR, and TCRdb holds only the in-frame ones, with some missing. The table has 76,000 or so clones, approximately 86% seen once. Germline loops: CDR1 SGHVS, CDR2 FQNEAQ. The CDR3 has 18 residues. The V and J ends lost 8 bases and 0 bases respectively, with 23 bases between them. Sequencing used CD4+ or CD8+ T cells sorted from blood, obtained in a trial of the OX40 agonist ivuxolimab. This sequence was found in an adult with an advanced solid tumor such as melanoma, head and neck, liver or kidney cancer. This sequence joins TRBV7-8 and TRBJ1-3; no clear D gene. The CDR3 nucleotides are TGTGCCAGCTGCCTCAGCGGTGCGTGCAGATACTCTGGAAACACCATATATTTT. This codes for CASCLSGACRYSGNTIYF.